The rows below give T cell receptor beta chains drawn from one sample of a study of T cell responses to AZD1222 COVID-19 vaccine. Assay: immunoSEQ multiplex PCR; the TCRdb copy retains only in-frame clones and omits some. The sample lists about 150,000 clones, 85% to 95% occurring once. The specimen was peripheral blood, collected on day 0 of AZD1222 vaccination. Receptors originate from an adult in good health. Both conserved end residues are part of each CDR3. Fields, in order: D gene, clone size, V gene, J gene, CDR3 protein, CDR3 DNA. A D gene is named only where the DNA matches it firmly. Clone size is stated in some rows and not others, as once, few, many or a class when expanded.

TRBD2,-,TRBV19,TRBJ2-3,CASSIDHSGRVYTQYF,TGTGCCAGTAGTATAGATCATAGCGGGCGTGTATATACGCAGTATTTT
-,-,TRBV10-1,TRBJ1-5,CAKQGTGGGNQPQHF,TGCGCCAAACAGGGTACGGGTGGCGGCAATCAGCCCCAGCATTTT
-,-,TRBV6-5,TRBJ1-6,CASSYSDRGALHF,TGTGCCAGCAGTTACTCGGATAGGGGTGCCCTCCACTTT
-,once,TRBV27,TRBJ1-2,CASSLGGRVYTF,TGTGCCAGCAGTTTAGGGGGTCGCGTTTACACCTTC
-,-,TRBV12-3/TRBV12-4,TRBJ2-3,CASSLGAQYF,TGTGCCAGCAGTTTAGGTGCGCAGTATTTT
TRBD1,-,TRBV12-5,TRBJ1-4,CASGPGQGREKLFF,TGTGCTAGTGGCCCGGGACAGGGTCGTGAAAAACTGTTTTTT
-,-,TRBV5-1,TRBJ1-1,CASSLPGQNTEAFF,TGCGCCAGCAGCTTGCCGGGACAGAACACTGAAGCTTTCTTT
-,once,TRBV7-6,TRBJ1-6,CASSSTGRGMVSPLHF,TGTGCCAGCAGCAGCACGGGGCGGGGGATGGTCTCACCCCTCCACTTT
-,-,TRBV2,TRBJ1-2,CASRLWGATNYGYTF,TGTGCCAGCCGCCTTTGGGGGGCGACTAACTATGGCTACACCTTC
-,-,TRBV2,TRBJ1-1,CAIADSRRAFF,TGTGCCATTGCGGACAGCCGGCGTGCTTTCTTT
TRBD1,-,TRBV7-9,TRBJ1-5,CASSLGGASNQPQHF,TGTGCCAGCAGTCTAGGGGGCGCGAGCAATCAGCCCCAGCATTTT
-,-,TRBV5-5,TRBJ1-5,CASSQQVHPDQPQHF,TGTGCCAGCAGCCAACAGGTTCACCCTGATCAGCCCCAGCATTTT
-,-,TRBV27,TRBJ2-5,CASSQGPRETQYF,TGTGCCAGCAGCCAGGGTCCGCGGGAGACCCAGTACTTC
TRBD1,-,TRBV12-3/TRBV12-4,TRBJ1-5,CASSTGTGPQHF,TGTGCCAGCAGTACTGGGACAGGGCCCCAGCATTTT
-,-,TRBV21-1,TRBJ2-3,CASSKFPRDTPIPDTQYF,TGTGCCAGCAGCAAATTCCCCCGGGACACCCCTATCCCAGATACGCAGTATTTT
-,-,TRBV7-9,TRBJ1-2,CASSLASYGYTF,TGTGCCAGCAGCTTAGCCAGCTATGGCTACACCTTC